The present T cell receptor beta chain was sequenced within a study of molecular identifiers for immune sequencing clone quantification. Study findings and constraints: Spiked Jurkat TCR RNA equivalent to one cell reportedly surfaced among over 850,000 naive cells. With a barcode shared among identical TCR molecules, highly expanded clone sizes could be underestimated.

This clonotype has a handful of counts. Antigen unknown. Previously described methods with listed TCR primers produced the bulk TCR libraries. TCRdb fed the PCR reads into MiXCR, producing one record per CDR3 protein. Among about 510,000 distinct CDR3 sequences listed, less than 30% were seen once. Naive CD8 T cells were picked out by sorting for CD8+CD4-CCR7+CD45RA+. CDR3 length: 15 residues. Trimming stripped 7 bases from V and 1 base from J, with 14 bases between. Germline CDR1 and CDR2: WSHSY and SAAADI. V gene TRBV10-2 combines with J gene TRBJ1-3; D is uncertain. Sequencing input: naive CD8+ T cells from blood, with Jurkat cell RNA spiked in. This sample's subset: FACS-sorted CD8+CD4-CCR7+CD45RA+ naive T cells. The clonotype comes from a human donor in good health. Some libraries in this study had Jurkat cell RNA spiked in. The CDR3 sequence: CASTLLDGSGNTIYF. The CDR3 coding sequence is TGCGCCAGCACGTTACTTGACGGATCTGGAAACACCATATATTTT.